The 2 T cell receptor beta chains below all came from one sample that was sequenced in a study of CD8 T cells in Susac syndrome (dated by TCRdb to between 2019 and 2020). The method behind the library was the immunoSEQ multiplex PCR assay. RNA was extracted using the RNeasy kit, and roughly 0.5 to 1 microgram was reverse transcribed with random hexamers. TCRdb trimmed the raw reads at Q25, called clones with MiXCR and kept productive beta chains. Every entry covers one CDR3 protein and lists the most common genes and DNA from its rows. A total of about 300,000 distinct CDR3 sequences appear in this sample, 89% of them only once. Approximately 0.2% of the sample comes from the top ten. Sequenced material: CD8+ T cells from PBMCs. The receptors here all came from a human donor with multiple sclerosis.

The CDR3 DNA reads TGTGCCACCAGTGAGTCACCGGGACAGGGCGAGGAGACCCAGTACTTC. This codes for CATSESPGQGEETQYF. This sequence joins TRBV24-1 and TRBJ2-5; 9 bases line up with TRBD1. In germline, CDR1 is KGHDR, CDR2 SFDVKD. Trimming removed 4 bases from V and 5 bases from J; junction bases left unmatched: 10. This CDR3 is 16 amino acids long.

The rearrangement joins TRBV27 to TRBJ2-7; 8 positions match TRBD2. This CDR3 is built from 13 residues. J lost 6 bases, V lost 0 bases, and 1 base had no gene match. Germline assignment: CDR1 MNHEY and CDR2 SMNVEV (reference sequence). DNA of the CDR3: TGTGCCAGCAGTTTATCCGCGGGGGGCGAGCAGTACTTC. This sequence encodes CASSLSAGGEQYF.